This T cell receptor beta chain came from a study of T cell repertoires in cytomegalovirus infection. The CDR3 spans 13 residues. Trimming at V came to 4 bases and at J to 9 bases, leaving 8 bases not matched to a gene. CDR1 and CDR2 (germline): MNHEY, SMNVEV (reference sequence). TCRdb re-derived calls from the reads in MiXCR, one entry per CDR3 protein. The table has hundreds of thousands of distinct CDR3 sequences, roughly a quarter seen once. The source of this sequence is a human donor in good health (CMV status not recorded). Some clones in this sample may be carry-over from other donors' samples. Sequencing was done on a sample of CD8+ T cells from PBMCs. This chain joins TRBV27 and TRBJ1-1; 7 nucleotides align to TRBD1. The CDR3 bases are TGTGCCAGCAGTTCGGGACAGTTAACAAAAGCTTTCTTT. Encoded protein: CASSSGQLTKAFF.